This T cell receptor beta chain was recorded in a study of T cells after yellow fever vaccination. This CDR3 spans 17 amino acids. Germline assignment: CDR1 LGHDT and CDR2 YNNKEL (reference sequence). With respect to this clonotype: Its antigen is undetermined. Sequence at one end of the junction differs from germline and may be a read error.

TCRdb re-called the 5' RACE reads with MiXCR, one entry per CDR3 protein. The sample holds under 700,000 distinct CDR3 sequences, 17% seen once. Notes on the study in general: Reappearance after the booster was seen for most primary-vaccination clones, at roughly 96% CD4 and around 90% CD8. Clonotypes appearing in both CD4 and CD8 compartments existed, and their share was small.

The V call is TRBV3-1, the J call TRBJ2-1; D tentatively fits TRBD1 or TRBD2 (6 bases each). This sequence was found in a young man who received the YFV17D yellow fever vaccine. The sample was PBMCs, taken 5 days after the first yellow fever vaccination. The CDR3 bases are TGTGCCTGCAGCAAGCAACCCCCTAGGGGGGCTTACAATGAGCAGTTCTTC. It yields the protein CACSKQPPRGAYNEQFF.